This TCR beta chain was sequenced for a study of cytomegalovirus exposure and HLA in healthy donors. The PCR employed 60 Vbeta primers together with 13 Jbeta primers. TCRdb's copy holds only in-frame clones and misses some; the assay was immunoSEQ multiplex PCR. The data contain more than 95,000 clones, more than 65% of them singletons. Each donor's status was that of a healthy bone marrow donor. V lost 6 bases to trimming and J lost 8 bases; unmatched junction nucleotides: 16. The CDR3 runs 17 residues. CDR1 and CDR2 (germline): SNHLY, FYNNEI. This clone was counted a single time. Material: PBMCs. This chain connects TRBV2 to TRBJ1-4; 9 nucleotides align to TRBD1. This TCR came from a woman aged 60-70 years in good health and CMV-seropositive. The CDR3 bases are TGTGCCAGCAGCACTACAGGGGGCGTGAGTTCGAGGGAAAAACTGTTTTTT. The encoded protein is CASSTTGGVSSREKLFF.